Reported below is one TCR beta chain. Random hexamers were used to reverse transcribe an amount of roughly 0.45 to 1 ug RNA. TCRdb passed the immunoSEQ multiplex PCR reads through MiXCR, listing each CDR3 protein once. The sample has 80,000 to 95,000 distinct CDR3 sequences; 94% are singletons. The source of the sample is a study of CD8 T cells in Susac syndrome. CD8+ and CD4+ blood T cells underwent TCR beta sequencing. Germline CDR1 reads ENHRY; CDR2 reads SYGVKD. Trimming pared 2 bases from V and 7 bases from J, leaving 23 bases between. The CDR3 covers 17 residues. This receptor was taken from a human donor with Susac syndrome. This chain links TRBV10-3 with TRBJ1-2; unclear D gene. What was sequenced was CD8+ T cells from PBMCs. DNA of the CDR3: TGTGCCATCAGTGAGCCTCCCCCCGGAGCCCTACCAGGTGGCTACACCTTC. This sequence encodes CAISEPPPGALPGGYTF.